The entry below describes one T cell receptor beta chain. A Seattle source enrolled patients during active infection and followed them longitudinally. The data are from a study of blood T cell repertoires in COVID-19. Study as a whole: From T cells, B-cell-depleted T cells, or PBMCs came the material, which was cDNA or gDNA.

Germline V gives CDR1 SGHRS, CDR2 YFSETQ. The CDR3 covers 17 residues. With 1 base clipped from V and 0 bases from J, the junction kept 6 bases outside the gene matches. Study processing details: Amplified reference gene primers provided the basis for estimating nucleated cell counts. Sequenced by immunoSEQ multiplex PCR; TCRdb stores in-frame clones only, minus some. That table supplies the V and J calls and clone size; D and trimming were determined from the DNA. The sample contains roughly 250,000 clones, roughly 88% of which appear only once. The source material was peripheral blood. V is TRBV5-1 and J is TRBJ2-1; TRBD2 matches 8 bases. This receptor was identified in a human donor with COVID-19, enrolled during active disease. The donor label of this sample is uncertain. The CDR3 loop reads CASSLRPAGDSYNEQFF. CDR3 DNA: TGCGCCAGCAGCTTGCGCCCAGCGGGAGACTCCTACAATGAGCAGTTCTTC.